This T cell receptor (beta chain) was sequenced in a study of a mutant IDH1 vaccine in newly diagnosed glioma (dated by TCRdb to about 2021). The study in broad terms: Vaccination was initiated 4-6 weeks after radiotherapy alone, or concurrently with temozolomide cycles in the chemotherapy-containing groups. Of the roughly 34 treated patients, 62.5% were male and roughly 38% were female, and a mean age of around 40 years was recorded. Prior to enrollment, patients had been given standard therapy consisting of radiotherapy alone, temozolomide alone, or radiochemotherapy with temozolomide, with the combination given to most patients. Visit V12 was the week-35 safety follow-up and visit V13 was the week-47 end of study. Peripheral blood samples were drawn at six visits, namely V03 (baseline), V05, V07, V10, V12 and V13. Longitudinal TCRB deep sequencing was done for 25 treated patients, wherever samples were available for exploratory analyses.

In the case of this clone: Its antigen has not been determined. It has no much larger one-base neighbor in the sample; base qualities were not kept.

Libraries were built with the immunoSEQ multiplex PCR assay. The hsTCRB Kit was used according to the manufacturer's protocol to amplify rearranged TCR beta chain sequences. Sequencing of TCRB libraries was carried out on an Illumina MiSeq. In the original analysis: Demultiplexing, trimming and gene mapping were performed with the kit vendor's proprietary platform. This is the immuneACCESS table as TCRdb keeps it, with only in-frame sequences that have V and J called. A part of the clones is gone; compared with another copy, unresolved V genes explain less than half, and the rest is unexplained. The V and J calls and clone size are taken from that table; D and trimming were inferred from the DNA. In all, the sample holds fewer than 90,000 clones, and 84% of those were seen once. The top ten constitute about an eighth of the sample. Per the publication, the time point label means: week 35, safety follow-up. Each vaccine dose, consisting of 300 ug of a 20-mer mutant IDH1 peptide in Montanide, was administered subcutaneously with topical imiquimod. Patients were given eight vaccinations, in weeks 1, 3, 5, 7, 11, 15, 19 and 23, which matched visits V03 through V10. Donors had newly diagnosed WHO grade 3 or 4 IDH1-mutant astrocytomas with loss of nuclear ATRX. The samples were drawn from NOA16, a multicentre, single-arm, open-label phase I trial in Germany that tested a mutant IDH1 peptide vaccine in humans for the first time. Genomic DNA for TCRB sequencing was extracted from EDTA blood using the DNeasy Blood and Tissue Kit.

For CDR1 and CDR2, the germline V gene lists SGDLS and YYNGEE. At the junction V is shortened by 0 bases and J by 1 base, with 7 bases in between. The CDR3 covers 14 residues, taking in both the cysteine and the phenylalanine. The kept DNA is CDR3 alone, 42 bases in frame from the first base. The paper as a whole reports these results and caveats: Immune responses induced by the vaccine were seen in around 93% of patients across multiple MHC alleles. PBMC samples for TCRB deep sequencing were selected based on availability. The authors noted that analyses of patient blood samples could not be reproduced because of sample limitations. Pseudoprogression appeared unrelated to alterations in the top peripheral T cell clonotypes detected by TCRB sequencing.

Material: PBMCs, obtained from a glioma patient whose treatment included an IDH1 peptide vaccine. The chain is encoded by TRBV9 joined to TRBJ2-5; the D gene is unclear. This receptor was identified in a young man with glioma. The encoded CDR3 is CASSVAHGQETQYF. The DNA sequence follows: TGTGCCAGCAGCGTAGCCCACGGCCAAGAGACCCAGTACTTC.